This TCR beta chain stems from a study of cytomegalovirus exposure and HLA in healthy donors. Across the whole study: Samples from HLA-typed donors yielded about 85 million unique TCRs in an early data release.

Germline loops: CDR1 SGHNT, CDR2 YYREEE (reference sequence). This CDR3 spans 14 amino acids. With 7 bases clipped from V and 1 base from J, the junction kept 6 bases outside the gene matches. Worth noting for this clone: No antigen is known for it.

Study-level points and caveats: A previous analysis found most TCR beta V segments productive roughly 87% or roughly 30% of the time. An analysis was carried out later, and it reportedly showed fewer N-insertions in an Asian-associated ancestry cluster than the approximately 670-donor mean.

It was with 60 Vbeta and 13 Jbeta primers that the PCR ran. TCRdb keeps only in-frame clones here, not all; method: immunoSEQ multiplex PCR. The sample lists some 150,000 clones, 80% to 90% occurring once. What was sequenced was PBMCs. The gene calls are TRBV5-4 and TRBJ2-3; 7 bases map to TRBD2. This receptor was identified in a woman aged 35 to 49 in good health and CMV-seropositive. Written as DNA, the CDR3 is TGTGCCAGCGGAACAACTAGCGGCACAGATACGCAGTATTTT. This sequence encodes CASGTTSGTDTQYF.